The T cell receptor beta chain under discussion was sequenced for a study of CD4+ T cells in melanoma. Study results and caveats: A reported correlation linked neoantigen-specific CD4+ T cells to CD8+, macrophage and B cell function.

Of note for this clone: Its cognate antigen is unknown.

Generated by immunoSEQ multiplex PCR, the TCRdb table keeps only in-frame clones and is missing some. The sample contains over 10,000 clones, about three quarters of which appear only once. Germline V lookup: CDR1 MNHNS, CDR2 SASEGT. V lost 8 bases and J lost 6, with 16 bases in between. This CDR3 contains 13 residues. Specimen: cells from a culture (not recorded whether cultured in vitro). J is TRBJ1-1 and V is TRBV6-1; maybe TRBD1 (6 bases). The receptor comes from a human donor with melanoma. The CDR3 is CASRQETPAEAFF. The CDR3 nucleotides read TGTGCCAGCCGACAGGAAACCCCTGCTGAAGCTTTCTTT.